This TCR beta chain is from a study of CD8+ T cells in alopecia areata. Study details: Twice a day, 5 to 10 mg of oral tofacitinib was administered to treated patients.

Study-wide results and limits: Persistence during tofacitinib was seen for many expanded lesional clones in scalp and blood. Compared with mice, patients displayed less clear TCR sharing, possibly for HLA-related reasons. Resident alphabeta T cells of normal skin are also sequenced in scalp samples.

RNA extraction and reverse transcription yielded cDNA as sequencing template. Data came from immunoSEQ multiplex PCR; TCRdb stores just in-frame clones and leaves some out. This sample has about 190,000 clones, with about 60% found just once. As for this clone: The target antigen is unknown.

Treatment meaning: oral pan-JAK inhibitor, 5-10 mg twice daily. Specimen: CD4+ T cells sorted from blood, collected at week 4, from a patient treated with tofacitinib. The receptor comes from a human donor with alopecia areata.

The CDR3 bases are TGTGCCAGCAGTGATTGGGGCGGGAGGATAAACAATGAGCAGTTCTTC. It yields the protein CASSDWGGRINNEQFF. J is TRBJ2-1 and V is TRBV25-1; 8 bases match TRBD2. The V segment lost 3 bases and the J segment 5 bases; nucleotides outside the gene matches: 9. Germline assignment: CDR1 MGHDK and CDR2 SYGVNS. This CDR3 spans 16 amino acids.